The rows below give T cell receptor beta chains drawn from one sample of a study of OX40 agonist ivuxolimab in advanced cancers. Measured with immunoSEQ multiplex PCR; TCRdb has only the in-frame clones, and not every one. The repertoire has roughly 70,000 clones, approximately 78% of them found once; the top ten carry over 0.4%. Sequencing was performed on CD4+ or CD8+ T cells sorted from blood, taken in a trial of the OX40 agonist ivuxolimab. The receptors shown here come from an adult with an advanced solid tumor such as melanoma, head and neck, liver or kidney cancer. The CDR3 runs from the conserved cysteine through the conserved F or W. The D gene is left open where the match is weak. Not every row has a clone size; where given, it reads once, few, many or a size class.

.,TRBD2,TRBJ2-1,TRBV5-4,CASSLYGAGGNNEQFF,TGTGCCAGCAGCTTGTATGGCGCGGGAGGCAACAACGAGCAGTTCTTC
.,TRBD1,TRBJ2-7,TRBV5-4,CASSRVGQGVDEQYF,TGTGCCAGCAGCAGGGTGGGACAGGGGGTCGACGAGCAGTACTTC
.,TRBD1,TRBJ2-1,TRBV18,CASSEDRGYNEQFF,TGTGCCAGCTCAGAGGACAGGGGTTACAATGAGCAGTTCTTC
.,TRBD2,TRBJ2-3,TRBV28,CASSWLGTSGTDTQYF,TGTGCCAGCAGCTGGTTGGGGACTAGCGGCACAGATACGCAGTATTTT
once,.,TRBJ1-1,TRBV2,CASSGSVNTEAFF,TGTGCCAGCAGTGGCTCCGTGAACACTGAAGCTTTCTTT
.,.,TRBJ2-7,TRBV11-2,CASSPHSMYYEQYF,TGTGCCAGCAGCCCCCATAGCATGTACTACGAGCAGTACTTC
.,TRBD1,TRBJ1-3,TRBV5-1,CASSPGQQNTIYF,TGCGCCAGCAGCCCGGGACAGCAGAACACCATATATTTT
.,.,TRBJ1-1,TRBV19,CASTLGTYRNTEAFF,TGTGCCAGTACTTTGGGGACATATCGGAACACTGAAGCTTTCTTT
.,.,TRBJ1-4,TRBV9,CASRRTAATNEKLFF,TGTGCCAGCAGGAGGACAGCTGCAACTAATGAAAAACTGTTTTTT
.,.,TRBJ2-7,TRBV11-2,CASRKGHSSYEQYF,TGTGCCAGCAGGAAGGGTCATAGCTCCTACGAGCAGTACTTC
.,.,TRBJ1-5,TRBV7-2,CASSSPQDLWVQHF,TGTGCCAGCAGCTCGCCCCAGGACCTATGGGTCCAGCATTTT
.,.,TRBJ1-2,TRBV19,CASSLHLGYYGYTF,TGTGCCAGTAGTCTACACCTGGGGTACTATGGCTACACCTTC
.,.,TRBJ2-5,TRBV2,CASMGSVQGETQYF,TGTGCCAGCATGGGGTCAGTCCAGGGAGAGACCCAGTACTTC
.,TRBD1,TRBJ1-4,TRBV7-2,CASSLPGTGGRGKLFF,TGTGCCAGCAGCTTACCCGGGACAGGGGGCCGGGGAAAACTGTTTTTT
few,TRBD2,TRBJ2-1,TRBV10-3,CAISGGGNEQFF,TGTGCCATCAGTGGCGGGGGGAATGAGCAGTTCTTC
once,.,TRBJ1-6,TRBV7-9,CASSLLLANSPLHF,TGTGCCAGCAGCTTGCTGCTGGCAAATTCACCCCTCCACTTT
.,.,TRBJ1-4,TRBV5-1,CASSLSLGNEKLFF,TGCGCCAGCAGCTTGTCCCTTGGAAATGAAAAACTGTTTTTT
.,.,TRBJ2-7,TRBV7-9,CASSPRGTSEQYF,TGTGCCAGCAGCCCTAGAGGGACATCGGAGCAGTACTTC
.,TRBD1,TRBJ1-2,TRBV28,CASSNSPGGLVYGYTF,TGTGCCAGCAGCAACTCACCAGGGGGCCTTGTCTATGGCTACACCTTC
.,.,TRBJ2-7,TRBV28,CASSFWGAEEQYF,TGTGCCAGCAGTTTTTGGGGGGCTGAAGAGCAGTACTTC
.,.,TRBJ2-4,TRBV11-3,CASSTSGSIQYF,TGTGCCAGCAGCACGTCCGGATCCATTCAGTACTTC
.,.,TRBJ2-3,TRBV18,CASSPRDTDTQYF,TGTGCCAGCTCACCTCGGGACACAGATACGCAGTATTTT
.,.,TRBJ2-1,TRBV19,CASSHVGARGEQFF,TGTGCCAGTAGCCATGTGGGGGCCAGGGGTGAGCAGTTCTTC
few,TRBD1,TRBJ2-3,TRBV2,CASGQGMNTQYF,TGTGCCAGCGGACAGGGAATGAATACGCAGTATTTT
.,TRBD1,TRBJ2-7,TRBV30,CAWSSGQYEQYF,TGTGCCTGGAGCTCGGGACAGTACGAGCAGTACTTC
.,TRBD1,TRBJ1-4,TRBV5-1,CASSRRGGEKLFF,TGCGCCAGCTCCCGCAGGGGGGGGGAAAAACTGTTTTTT
.,TRBD2,TRBJ2-7,TRBV7-2,CASSRGPSGSSYEQYF,TGTGCCAGCAGCCGAGGGCCTAGCGGGAGCTCCTACGAGCAGTACTTC
.,.,TRBJ1-2,TRBV7-6,CASSLALGNYGYTF,TGTGCCAGCAGCTTAGCGTTGGGGAACTATGGCTACACCTTC
.,.,TRBJ1-2,TRBV4-3,CASSPLAGNYGYTF,TGCGCCAGCAGCCCTCTAGCAGGGAACTATGGCTACACCTTC
.,.,TRBJ1-2,TRBV7-9,CASSSRFTF,TGTGCCAGCAGCTCCAGGTTCACCTTC
.,.,TRBJ2-7,TRBV28,CASSPAPPPYEQYF,TGTGCCAGCAGTCCAGCTCCACCCCCATACGAGCAGTACTTC
.,.,TRBJ2-2,TRBV6-1,CASSPGQPNTGELFF,TGTGCCAGCAGCCCAGGACAGCCGAACACCGGGGAGCTGTTTTTT
.,TRBD2,TRBJ2-7,TRBV5-5,CASSPGTSWSYEQYF,TGTGCCAGCAGTCCCGGGACTAGCTGGAGCTACGAGCAGTACTTC
.,TRBD1,TRBJ1-2,TRBV13,CASSQLRGQAGGYTF,TGTGCCAGCAGCCAGCTGAGGGGGCAGGCCGGTGGCTACACCTTC
.,.,TRBJ1-5,TRBV19,CASSMVGKTYSNQPQHF,TGTGCCAGTAGTATGGTCGGGAAGACTTATAGCAATCAGCCCCAGCATTTT
.,.,TRBJ2-1,TRBV5-1,CASSPAGLLRFF,TGCGCCAGCAGCCCGGCGGGCTTGTTAAGGTTCTTC
.,TRBD2,TRBJ2-2,TRBV5-1,CASSLASGRAIGELFF,TGCGCCAGCAGCTTGGCCAGCGGGAGGGCCATCGGGGAGCTGTTTTTT
.,TRBD1,TRBJ1-1,TRBV4-3,CASSQSGDRGRTEAFF,TGCGCCAGCAGCCAATCCGGTGACAGGGGGCGGACTGAAGCTTTCTTT
.,.,TRBJ2-5,TRBV18,CASSPGLQETQYF,TGTGCCAGCTCACCAGGACTACAAGAGACCCAGTACTTC
.,TRBD1,TRBJ1-1,TRBV19,CASSRQGLFTEAFF,TGTGCCAGTAGTAGACAGGGGCTGTTCACTGAAGCTTTCTTT
.,TRBD1,TRBJ1-1,TRBV28,CASSVAGGYTEAFF,TGTGCCAGCAGTGTAGCAGGGGGCTACACTGAAGCTTTCTTT
.,.,TRBJ1-1,TRBV28,CASISHGRPNAFF,TGTGCCAGCATCTCCCATGGACGGCCGAACGCTTTCTTT
few,.,TRBJ2-7,TRBV7-8,CASSPAQGSYEQYF,TGTGCCAGCAGCCCGGCTCAGGGCAGCTACGAGCAGTACTTC
few,.,TRBJ1-1,TRBV19,CASSIGRVNTEAFF,TGTGCCAGTAGTATAGGCCGCGTTAACACTGAAGCTTTCTTT
few,.,TRBJ2-1,TRBV5-5,CASSLVVGGRYNEQFF,TGTGCCAGCAGCTTGGTGGTGGGTGGACGATACAATGAGCAGTTCTTC
few,.,TRBJ1-2,TRBV7-9,CASSVQGSVAYGYTF,TGTGCCAGCAGCGTCCAGGGCAGCGTGGCCTATGGCTACACCTTC
.,.,TRBJ1-1,TRBV10-1,CASSELLGRNAEAFF,TGCGCCAGCAGTGAGTTGTTGGGCCGGAACGCTGAAGCTTTCTTT
.,.,TRBJ1-1,TRBV6-1,CASSDPTRGGNTEAFF,TGTGCCAGCAGTGACCCTACCAGGGGTGGGAACACTGAAGCTTTCTTT
.,.,TRBJ2-7,TRBV2,CASGPTERYEQYF,TGTGCCAGCGGGCCTACAGAACGCTACGAGCAGTACTTC
.,TRBD2,TRBJ2-7,TRBV9,CASSARAGPLSSYEQYF,TGTGCCAGCAGCGCCAGAGCGGGACCCCTGTCCTCCTACGAGCAGTACTTC
.,.,TRBJ2-2,TRBV28,CASSSGTPTGELFF,TGTGCCAGCAGTTCCGGGACACCCACCGGGGAGCTGTTTTTT
few,TRBD1,TRBJ1-1,TRBV7-9,CASSFPGGETEAFF,TGTGCCAGCAGCTTCCCAGGGGGCGAGACTGAAGCTTTCTTT
.,.,TRBJ1-3,TRBV6-5,CASSLSGFGNTIYF,TGTGCCAGCAGTTTATCAGGGTTCGGAAACACCATATATTTT
once,.,TRBJ2-5,TRBV18,CASSPTRSGETQYF,TGTGCCAGCTCCCCTACGCGAAGCGGCGAGACCCAGTACTTC
.,TRBD2,TRBJ2-5,TRBV25-1,CACGGAGAQETQYF,TGTGCCTGCGGGGGGGCCGGCGCACAAGAGACCCAGTACTTC
.,.,TRBJ2-2,TRBV28,CASSTQGRGELFF,TGTGCCAGCAGTACCCAAGGTCGGGGGGAGCTGTTTTTT
.,.,TRBJ1-1,TRBV7-9,CASSLELSGHNEAFF,TGTGCCAGCAGCTTAGAGTTATCGGGACATAATGAAGCTTTCTTT
few,.,TRBJ1-1,TRBV6-1,CASRYGGNTEAFF,TGTGCCAGCAGGTACGGGGGGAACACTGAAGCTTTCTTT
.,.,TRBJ1-4,TRBV7-2,CASSTRQAQEKLFF,TGTGCCAGCAGCACCCGGCAGGCACAGGAAAAACTGTTTTTT
few,.,TRBJ1-2,TRBV5-5,CASSTGTSKGYGYTF,TGTGCCAGCAGCACCGGGACATCAAAGGGGTATGGCTACACCTTC